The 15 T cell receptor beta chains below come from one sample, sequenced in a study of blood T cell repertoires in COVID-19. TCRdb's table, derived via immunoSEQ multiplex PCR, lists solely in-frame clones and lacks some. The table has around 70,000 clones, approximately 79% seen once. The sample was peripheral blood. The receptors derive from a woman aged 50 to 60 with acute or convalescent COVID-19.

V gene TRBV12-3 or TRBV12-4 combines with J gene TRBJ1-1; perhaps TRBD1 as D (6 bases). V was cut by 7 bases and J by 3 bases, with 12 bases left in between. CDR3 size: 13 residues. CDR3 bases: TGTGCCAGCACCGACAGGTTGGACACTGAAGCTTTCTTT. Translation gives CASTDRLDTEAFF.

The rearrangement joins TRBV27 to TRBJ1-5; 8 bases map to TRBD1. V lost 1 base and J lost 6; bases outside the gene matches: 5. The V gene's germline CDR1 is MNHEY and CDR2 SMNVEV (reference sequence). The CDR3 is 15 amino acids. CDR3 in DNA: TGTGCCAGCAGTTTATGGCAGGGGGCCGGTCAGCCCCAGCATTTT. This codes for CASSLWQGAGQPQHF.

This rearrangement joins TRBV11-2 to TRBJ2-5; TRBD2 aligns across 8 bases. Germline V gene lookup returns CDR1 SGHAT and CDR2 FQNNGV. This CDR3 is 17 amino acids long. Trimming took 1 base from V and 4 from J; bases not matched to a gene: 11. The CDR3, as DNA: TGTGCCAGCAGCTTAGGACTAGCGACGGGGGGCTTAGAGACCCAGTACTTC. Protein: CASSLGLATGGLETQYF. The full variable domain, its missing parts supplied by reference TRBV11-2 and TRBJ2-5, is EAGVAQSPRYKIIEKRQSVAFWCNPISGHATLYWYQQILGQGPKLLIQFQNNGVVDDSQLPKDRFSAERLKGVDSTLKIQPAKLEDSAVYLCASSLGLATGGLETQYFGPGTRLLVL.

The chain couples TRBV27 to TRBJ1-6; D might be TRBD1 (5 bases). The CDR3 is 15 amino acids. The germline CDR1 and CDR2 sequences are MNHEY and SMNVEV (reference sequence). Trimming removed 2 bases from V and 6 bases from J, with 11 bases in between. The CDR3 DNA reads TGTGCCAGCAGTTTAAATGGGGACTCTAATTCACCCCTCCACTTT. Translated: CASSLNGDSNSPLHF.

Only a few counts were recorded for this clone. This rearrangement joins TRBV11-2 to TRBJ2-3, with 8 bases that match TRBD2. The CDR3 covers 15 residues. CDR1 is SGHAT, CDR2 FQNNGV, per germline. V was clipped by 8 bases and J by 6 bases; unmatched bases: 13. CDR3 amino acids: CASRVTGGAFDTQYF. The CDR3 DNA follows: TGTGCCAGCCGCGTTACGGGGGGGGCTTTTGATACGCAGTATTTT.

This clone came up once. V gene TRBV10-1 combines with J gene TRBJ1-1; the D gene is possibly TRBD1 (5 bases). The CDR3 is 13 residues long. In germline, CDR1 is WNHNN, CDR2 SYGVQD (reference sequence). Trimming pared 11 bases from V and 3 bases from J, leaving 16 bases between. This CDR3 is CAPSRPGDTEAFF. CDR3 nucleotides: TGCGCCCCCAGCAGACCGGGGGACACTGAAGCTTTCTTT.

The CDR3 loop is CASSFDRDNQPQHF. CDR3 bases: TGTGCCAGCAGCTTCGACAGGGACAATCAGCCCCAGCATTTT. The chain combines TRBV7-7 with TRBJ1-5; TRBD1 agrees at 7 bases. The CDR3 runs to 14 residues. J lost 3 bases, V lost 3 bases, and 2 bases had no gene match. Germline CDR1 SSHAT, CDR2 FNYEAQ (reference sequence).

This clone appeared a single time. The CDR3 region is CASSSGTSESYNEQFF. CDR3 nucleotides: TGTGCCAGCAGTTCCGGGACTAGCGAATCCTACAATGAGCAGTTCTTC. The chain combines TRBV27 with TRBJ2-1; 10 bases line up with TRBD2. CDR1 and CDR2 from the germline V gene are MNHEY and SMNVEV (reference sequence). The CDR3 consists of 16 residues. V lost 4 bases to trimming and J lost 1 base; unmatched junction nucleotides: 4.

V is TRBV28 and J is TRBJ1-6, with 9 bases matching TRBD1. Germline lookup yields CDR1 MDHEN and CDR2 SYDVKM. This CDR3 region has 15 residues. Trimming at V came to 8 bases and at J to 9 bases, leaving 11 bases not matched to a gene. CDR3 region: CASAPSGQGISPLHF. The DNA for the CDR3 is TGTGCCAGCGCCCCTTCGGGACAGGGCATTTCACCCCTCCACTTT.

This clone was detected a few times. CDR3: CATLDRGGEKLFF. CDR3 sequence (DNA): TGTGCCACCCTGGACAGGGGCGGTGAAAAACTGTTTTTT. This chain connects TRBV19 to TRBJ1-4; 9 bases are shared with TRBD1. The V and J ends lost 10 bases and 7 bases, in that order; junction bases with no gene match: 7. Germline loops: CDR1 LNHDA, CDR2 SQIVND (reference sequence). The CDR3 is made up of 13 amino acids.

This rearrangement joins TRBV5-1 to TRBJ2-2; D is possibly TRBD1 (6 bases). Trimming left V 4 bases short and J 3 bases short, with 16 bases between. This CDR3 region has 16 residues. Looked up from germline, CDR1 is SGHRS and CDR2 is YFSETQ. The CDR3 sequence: CASSPNQGLHTGELFF. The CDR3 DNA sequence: TGCGCCAGCAGCCCAAACCAGGGGTTGCACACCGGGGAGCTGTTTTTT. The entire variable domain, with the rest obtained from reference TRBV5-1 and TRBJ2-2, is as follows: KAGVTQTPRYLIKTRGQQVTLSCSPISGHRSVSWYQQTPGQGLQFLFEYFSETQRNKGNFPGRFSGRQFSNSRSEMNVSTLELGDSALYLCASSPNQGLHTGELFFGEGSRLTVL.

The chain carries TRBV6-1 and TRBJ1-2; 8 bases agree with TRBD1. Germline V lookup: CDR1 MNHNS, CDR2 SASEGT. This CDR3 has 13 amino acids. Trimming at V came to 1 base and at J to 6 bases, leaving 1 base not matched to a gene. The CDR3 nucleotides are TGTGCCAGCAGTGAAGTACAGGGGGATGGCTACACCTTC. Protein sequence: CASSEVQGDGYTF.

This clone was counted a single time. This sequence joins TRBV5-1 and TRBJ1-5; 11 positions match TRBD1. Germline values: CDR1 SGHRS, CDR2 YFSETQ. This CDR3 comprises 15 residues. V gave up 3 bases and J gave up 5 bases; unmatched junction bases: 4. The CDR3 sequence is CASSSGTGGDQPQHF. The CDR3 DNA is TGCGCCAGCAGCTCGGGGACAGGGGGGGATCAGCCCCAGCATTTT.

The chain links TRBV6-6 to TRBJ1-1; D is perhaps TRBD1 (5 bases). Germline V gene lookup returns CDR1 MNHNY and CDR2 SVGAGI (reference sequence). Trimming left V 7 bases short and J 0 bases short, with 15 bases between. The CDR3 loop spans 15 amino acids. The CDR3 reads CASTRDSAVNTEAFF. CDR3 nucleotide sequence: TGTGCCAGCACCAGGGACTCGGCTGTGAACACTGAAGCTTTCTTT.

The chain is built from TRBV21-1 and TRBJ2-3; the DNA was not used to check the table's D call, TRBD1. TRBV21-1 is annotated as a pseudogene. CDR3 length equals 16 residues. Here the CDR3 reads CASSKWTGALTDTQYF. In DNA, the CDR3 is TGTGCCAGCAGCAAATGGACAGGGGCCCTTACAGATACGCAGTATTTT.